The T cell receptor beta chain described here comes from a study of cytomegalovirus exposure and HLA in healthy donors. About the study: The same platform was used for the 130 or so validation repertoires and the 650 to 800 first-cohort repertoires, a later analysis reported. Findings and caveats of the study: Cytomegalovirus-associated TCR beta chains were listed, numbering some 180. Generally TCR sequences proved uncommon, though certain public TCRs appeared in numerous donors.

TCRdb keeps only in-frame clones here, not all; method: immunoSEQ multiplex PCR. This repertoire shows about 68,000 clones, 91% found once; its top ten account for approximately 3.4%. About this clone itself: The antigen is not known. Relative to the germline gene, one junction end is altered; a read error may explain this.

This CDR3 is 12 amino acids long. Per the germline V gene, CDR1 is GTSNPN and CDR2 is SVGIG (reference sequence). This chain uses TRBV30 with TRBJ2-7; D is possibly TRBD2 (6 bases). The clonotype was recovered from a man younger than 30 in good health and CMV-seronegative. Material: PBMCs. The CDR3 nucleotides read TGTGCCTGGAGCCACGGCGCCCGGGAGTACCTCTTC. It encodes CAWSHGAREYLF. Full variable domain (outside the CDR3, taken from reference TRBV30 and TRBJ2-7): SQTIHQWPATLVQPVGSPLSLECTVEGTSNPNLYWYRQAAGRGLQLLFYSVGIGQISSEVPQNLSASRPQDRQFILSSKKLLLSDSGFYLCAWSHGAREYLFGPGTRLTVT.